This T cell receptor (beta chain) appears in the sequencing data of a study of blood T cell repertoires in COVID-19. Whole-study context: Specimens from acute and convalescent COVID-19 originated in the United States, Italy and Spain.

Here immunoSEQ multiplex PCR was the method, and the copy in TCRdb shows in-frame clones only, minus some. Found here are some 100,000 clones, roughly 76% of them singletons; the top ten hold 8% to 13%. Germline CDR1 and CDR2: SGHTA and FQGTGA. Trimming pared 4 bases from V and 0 bases from J, leaving 8 bases between. This CDR3 region has 14 residues. This receptor was taken from a human donor in a cohort sampled during active COVID-19. This chain uses TRBV7-3 with TRBJ2-3, with D hard to call. Sample: peripheral blood. This CDR3 reads CASSSELSTDTQYF. Written as DNA, the CDR3 is TGTGCCAGCAGCTCAGAACTAAGCACAGATACGCAGTATTTT.